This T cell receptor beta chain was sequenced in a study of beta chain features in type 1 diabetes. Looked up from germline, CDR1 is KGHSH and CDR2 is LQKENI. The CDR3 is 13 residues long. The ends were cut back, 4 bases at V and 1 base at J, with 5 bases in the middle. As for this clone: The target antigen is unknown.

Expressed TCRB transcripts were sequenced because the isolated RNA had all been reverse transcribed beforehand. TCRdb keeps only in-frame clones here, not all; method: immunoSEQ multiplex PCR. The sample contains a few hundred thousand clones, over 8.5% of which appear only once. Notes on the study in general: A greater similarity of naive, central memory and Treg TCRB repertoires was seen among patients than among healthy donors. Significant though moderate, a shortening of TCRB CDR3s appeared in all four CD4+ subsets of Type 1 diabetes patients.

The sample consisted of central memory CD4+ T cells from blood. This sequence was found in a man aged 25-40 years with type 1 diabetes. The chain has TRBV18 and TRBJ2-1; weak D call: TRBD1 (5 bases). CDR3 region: CASSQGSYNEQFF. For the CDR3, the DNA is TGTGCCAGCTCACAGGGGTCCTACAATGAGCAGTTCTTC.